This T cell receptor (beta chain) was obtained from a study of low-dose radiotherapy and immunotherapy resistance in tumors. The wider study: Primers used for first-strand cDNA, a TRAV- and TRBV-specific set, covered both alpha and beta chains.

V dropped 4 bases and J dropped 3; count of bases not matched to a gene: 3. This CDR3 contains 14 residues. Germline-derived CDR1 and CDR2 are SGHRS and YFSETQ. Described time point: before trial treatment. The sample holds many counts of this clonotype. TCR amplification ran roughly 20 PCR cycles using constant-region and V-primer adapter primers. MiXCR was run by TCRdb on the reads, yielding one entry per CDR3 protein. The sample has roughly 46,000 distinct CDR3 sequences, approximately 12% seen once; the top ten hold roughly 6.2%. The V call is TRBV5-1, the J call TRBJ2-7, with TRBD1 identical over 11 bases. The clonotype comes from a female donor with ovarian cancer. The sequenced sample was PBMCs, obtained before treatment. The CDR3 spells CASSQGQGVYEQYF. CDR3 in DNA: TGCGCCAGCAGCCAGGGACAGGGGGTCTACGAGCAGTACTTC.